Each of the 8 T cell receptor beta chains below was sequenced from the same sample in a study of T-cell reconstitution after alpha-beta-depleted transplantation in children. Researchers prepared the TCRbeta library using unique molecular identifiers, the study reports. One entry per CDR3 protein results from TCRdb running MiXCR on the PCR reads. The repertoire consists of about 350,000 distinct CDR3 sequences, with roughly 17% occurring once and the leading ten covering approximately 44%. The input for sequencing was PBMCs, mostly from graft donor cells, taken 360 days after TCRalphabeta/CD19-depleted stem cell transplant. These receptors all stem from a male patient aged 2-10 years who had a stem cell transplant for acute lymphoblastic leukemia, so the T cells may come from the graft donor.

This clonotype was counted a few times. The chain recombines TRBV10-3 with TRBJ2-1, with TRBD1 identical over 10 bases. Germline values: CDR1 ENHRY, CDR2 SYGVKD. V lost 10 bases to trimming and J lost 6 bases; unmatched junction nucleotides: 15. The CDR3 consists of 16 residues. CDR3 sequence reads: CATAARTGGLSNEQFF. In DNA form, the CDR3 reads TGTGCCACCGCTGCCAGGACAGGGGGGCTCAGCAATGAGCAGTTCTTC.

This clonotype was detected only a few times. The chain combines TRBV27 with TRBJ2-2; the D is unclear. The CDR3 is 14 amino acids. Germline CDR1 is MNHEY and CDR2 is SMNVEV (reference sequence). The V end lost 4 bases, the J end lost 4 bases, and 10 bases lay between the germline ends. The CDR3 sequence: CASSWARGTGELFF. The CDR3 DNA sequence: TGTGCCAGCAGTTGGGCCCGAGGCACCGGGGAGCTGTTTTTT.

This clonotype was detected a few times. V is TRBV5-1 and J is TRBJ2-7; either TRBD1 or TRBD2 may supply D (6 bases each). V lost 0 bases and J 5 bases, leaving 12 bases between the germline ends. The CDR3 has 14 residues. Looked up from germline, CDR1 is SGHRS and CDR2 is YFSETQ. This CDR3 reads CASSLEAGEDEQYF. In DNA, the CDR3 is TGCGCCAGCAGCTTGGAGGCAGGGGAGGACGAGCAGTACTTC.

This rearrangement joins TRBV9 to TRBJ2-5; D is perhaps TRBD2 (5 bases). Per the germline V gene, CDR1 is SGDLS and CDR2 is YYNGEE. Trimming shortened V by 0 bases and J by 5 bases, and 14 bases separated the two germline ends. This CDR3 is built from 15 residues. CDR3 region: CASSVDSSGSETQYF. CDR3 DNA: TGTGCCAGCAGCGTAGATTCCTCGGGGTCGGAGACCCAGTACTTC.

The CDR3 coding sequence is TGTGCCAGCAGTTACTTGGGCAATGAGCAGTTCTTC. Amino acid sequence: CASSYLGNEQFF. The J gene is TRBJ2-1, the V gene TRBV6-2 or TRBV6-3; D call uncertain. CDR1 is MNHEY, CDR2 SVGEGT, per germline. V was shortened by 1 base and J by 6 bases, with 4 bases between the two germline ends. The CDR3 runs 12 residues.

This chain joins TRBV5-1 and TRBJ2-3, with TRBD2 matching over 10 bases. Trimming took 8 bases from V and 4 from J; bases not matched to a gene: 13. The germline V gene encodes CDR1 SGHRS and CDR2 YFSETQ. This CDR3 comprises 16 residues. DNA for the CDR3: TGCGCCAGTTCTAGGTCGGCTAGCGGGGGTGCAGATACGCAGTATTTT. It codes for CASSRSASGGADTQYF.

This clonotype was seen many times. The CDR3 nucleotides are TGTGCCAGCAGCTTACGGGACTCCTACGAGCAGTACTTC. This gives the protein CASSLRDSYEQYF. The chain recombines TRBV7-2 with TRBJ2-7, with D tentatively TRBD2 (5 bases). Germline loops: CDR1 SGHTA, CDR2 FQGNSA. V was shortened by 2 bases and J by 0 bases, with 5 bases between the two germline ends. CDR3 length: 13 residues.

In this sample, this clonotype turned up a few times. The chain has TRBV12-3 or TRBV12-4 and TRBJ1-3; D may be TRBD1 (5 bases). The CDR3 spans 13 residues. Trimming removed 7 bases from V and 1 base from J, with 8 bases in between. As DNA, the CDR3 is TGTGCCAGCATGGGGGGGTCTGGAAACACCATATATTTT. Its protein is CASMGGSGNTIYF.